This TCR beta chain was recorded in a study of blood T cells in healthy people across ages (dated by TCRdb to between 2015 and 2016). Regarding the research as a whole: In model experiments, template switching captured roughly one uniquely barcoded TCR beta cDNA molecule for every two T cells. Age-related changes in TCR beta repertoire diversity were measured in the study by deep sequencing normalized with unique cDNA molecular identifiers. The donors were split into four age groups: young (average 16 years), middle-aged (39), aged (more than 60) and long-lived (approximately 80). To avoid experimental bias, donors of different ages were spread randomly across the sequencing lanes. Using the same blood draw, the study looked at two additional independent replicas of 1 million unique cDNA reads for two donors, one aged 18 to 30 and the other aged 80 or older.

The library was made by 5' RACE. A second PCR of about 7 to 12 cycles was run with a J-beta primer mix and a sample-barcoded 5' primer. Each TCR beta cDNA molecule received a unique molecular identifier from a template-switch 5' adaptor carrying 12 random nucleotides. Each sample yielded at least 3 million CDR3-containing paired-end reads. The Mint cDNA synthesis kit, primed by a TRBC-specific oligonucleotide, was used to synthesize first-strand cDNA from all RNA. After uracil-DNA glycosylase treatment, a first 18-cycle PCR used universal primers M1SS and BC2_uni_R on all cDNA. The source study handled its data this way. Each sample was normalized by randomly selecting 1 million high-quality reads, each carrying a distinct molecular identifier. Reads sharing molecular identifiers were discarded rather than binned into consensus sequences. CDR3 identification, clonotype clustering and error correction used MiTCR with a Q25 quality threshold and the strictest error-elimination algorithm. A nonparametric unseen species model with Euler transformation was used to estimate a lower bound on total TCR beta diversity. TCRdb reanalyzed the raw reads on its own, using fastp at Q25 for trimming and MiXCR for clone calling, and kept in-frame beta chains. Every CDR3 protein is listed once, alongside the most common genes and DNA of its rows. The V and J calls reflect TCRdb's pipeline rather than the authors' work. Within this sample are fewer than 2 million distinct CDR3 sequences, with roughly 43% of them counted one time only. The ten largest clonotypes hold approximately 22% of the sample.

Study-wide conclusions, independent of this receptor: Observed TCR beta diversity correlated strongly with the percentage of naive T cells measured by flow cytometry. Compared with the aged group, the long-lived group had more naive CD4+ T cells, fewer expanded clones and increased TCR diversity, a pattern suggesting age selection. Because donor CMV infection status was unknown, age-related changes in expanded clonotypes were potentially confounded. Estimates of total diversity from one million sequenced T cells were regarded as lower bounds and underestimates. Because profiling used bulk unsorted PBMCs, naive and antigen-experienced compartments could not be compared conclusively. Observed TCR beta diversity per million T cells fell roughly linearly with age, and a significant reduction was already apparent by age roughly 40.

Trimming costs V 3 bases and J 1 base, and their ends lie 13 bases apart. CDR1 and CDR2 were assigned from the germline V gene as MRHNA and SNTAGT. The CDR3 sequence holds 16 residues, the cysteine and phenylalanine included. The retained sequence is limited to the CDR3, 48 bases, with the frame set at the first base. Donors were 39 systemically healthy Caucasian individuals from Russia aged roughly 6 to 90 years. Each donor gave 8 to 10 milliliters of peripheral blood, drawn into EDTA-treated Vacutainer tubes. Ficoll-Paque density-gradient centrifugation was used to isolate PBMCs, with at least 7 million obtained per sample. Trizol reagent was used to extract total RNA from PBMCs, with at least 5 micrograms per sample. For every donor, an aliquot of PBMCs went through flow cytometry to measure the percentages of naive CD45RAhigh/CD27high T cells. Worth noting for this clonotype: What antigen it recognizes has not been identified. No base-level quality is on record; no much larger clone is a single base apart.

The sequencing input was blood. The receptor was derived from a human donor in good health. The V gene is TRBV6-4 and the J gene is TRBJ2-1; no D gene call is confident. The CDR3 here reads CASSEFMLSSYNEQFF. The nucleotides read TGTGCCAGCAGTGAATTCATGCTATCATCCTACAATGAGCAGTTCTTC.